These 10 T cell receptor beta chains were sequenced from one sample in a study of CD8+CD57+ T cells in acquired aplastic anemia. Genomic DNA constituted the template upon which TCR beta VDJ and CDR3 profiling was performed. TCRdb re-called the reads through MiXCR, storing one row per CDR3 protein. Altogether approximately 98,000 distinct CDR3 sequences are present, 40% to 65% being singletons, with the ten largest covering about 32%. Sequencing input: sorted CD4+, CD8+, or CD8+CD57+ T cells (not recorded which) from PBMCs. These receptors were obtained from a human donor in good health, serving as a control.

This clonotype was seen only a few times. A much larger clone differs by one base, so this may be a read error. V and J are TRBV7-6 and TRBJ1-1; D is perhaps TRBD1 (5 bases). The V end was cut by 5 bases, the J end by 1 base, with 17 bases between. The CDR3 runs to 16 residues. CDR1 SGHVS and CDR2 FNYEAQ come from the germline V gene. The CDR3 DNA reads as TGTGCCAGCAGCCCAAATAGGGGAGATACGAACACTGAAGCTTTCTTT. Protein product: CASSPNRGDTNTEAFF.

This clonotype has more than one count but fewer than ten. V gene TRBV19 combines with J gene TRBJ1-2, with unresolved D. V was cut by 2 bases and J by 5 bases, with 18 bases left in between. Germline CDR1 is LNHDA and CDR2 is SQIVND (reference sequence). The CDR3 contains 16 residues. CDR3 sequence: CASSITHPGFAYGYTF. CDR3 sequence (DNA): TGTGCCAGTAGTATAACCCACCCCGGGTTCGCGTATGGCTACACCTTC.

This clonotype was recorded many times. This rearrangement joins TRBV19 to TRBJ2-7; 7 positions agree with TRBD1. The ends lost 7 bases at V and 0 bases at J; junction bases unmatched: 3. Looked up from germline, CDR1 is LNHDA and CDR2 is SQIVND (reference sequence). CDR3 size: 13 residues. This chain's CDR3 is CASTRDSSYEQYF. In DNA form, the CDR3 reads TGTGCCAGTACCCGGGACAGCTCCTACGAGCAGTACTTC.

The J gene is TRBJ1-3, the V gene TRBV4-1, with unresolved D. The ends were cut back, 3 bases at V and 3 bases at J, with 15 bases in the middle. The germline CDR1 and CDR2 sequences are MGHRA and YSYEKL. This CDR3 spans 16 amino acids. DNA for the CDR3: TGCGCCAGCAGCCAGTCGTCGGGCAGAAATGGAAACACCATATATTTT. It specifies CASSQSSGRNGNTIYF.

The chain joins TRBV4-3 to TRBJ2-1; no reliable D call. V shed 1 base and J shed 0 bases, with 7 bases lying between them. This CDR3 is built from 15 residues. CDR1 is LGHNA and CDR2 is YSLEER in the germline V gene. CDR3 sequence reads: CASSQVPDSYNEQFF. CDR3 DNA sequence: TGCGCCAGCAGCCAAGTCCCGGACTCCTACAATGAGCAGTTCTTC.

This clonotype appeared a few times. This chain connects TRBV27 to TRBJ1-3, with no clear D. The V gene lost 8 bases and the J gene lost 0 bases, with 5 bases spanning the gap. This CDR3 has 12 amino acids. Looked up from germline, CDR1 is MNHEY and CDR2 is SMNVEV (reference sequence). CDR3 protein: CASGFSGNTIYF. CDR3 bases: TGTGCCAGCGGGTTCTCTGGAAACACCATATATTTT.

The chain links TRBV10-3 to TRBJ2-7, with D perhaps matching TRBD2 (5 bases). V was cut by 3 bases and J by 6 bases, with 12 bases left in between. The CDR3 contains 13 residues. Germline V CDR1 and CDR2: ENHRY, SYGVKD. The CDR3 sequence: CAISDPGGREQYV. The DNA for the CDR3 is TGTGCCATCAGTGACCCCGGCGGGCGCGAGCAGTACGTC.

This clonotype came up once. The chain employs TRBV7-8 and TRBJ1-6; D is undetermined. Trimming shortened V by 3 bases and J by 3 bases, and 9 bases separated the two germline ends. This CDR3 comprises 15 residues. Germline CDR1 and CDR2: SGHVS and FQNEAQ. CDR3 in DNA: TGTGCCAGCAGCTTGGCAGCAATCTATAATTCACCCCTCCACTTT. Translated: CASSLAAIYNSPLHF.

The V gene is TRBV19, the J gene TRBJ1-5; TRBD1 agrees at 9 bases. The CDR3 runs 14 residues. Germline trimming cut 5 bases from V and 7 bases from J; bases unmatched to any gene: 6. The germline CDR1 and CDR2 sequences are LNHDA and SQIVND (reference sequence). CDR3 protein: CASSATGGKQPQHF. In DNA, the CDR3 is TGTGCCAGTAGTGCGACAGGGGGAAAACAGCCCCAGCATTTT. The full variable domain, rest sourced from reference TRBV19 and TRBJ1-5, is DGGITQSPKYLFRKEGQNVTLSCEQNLNHDAMYWYRQDPGQGLRLIYYSQIVNDFQKGDIAEGYSVSREKKESFPLTVTSAQKNPTAFYLCASSATGGKQPQHFGDGTRLSIL.

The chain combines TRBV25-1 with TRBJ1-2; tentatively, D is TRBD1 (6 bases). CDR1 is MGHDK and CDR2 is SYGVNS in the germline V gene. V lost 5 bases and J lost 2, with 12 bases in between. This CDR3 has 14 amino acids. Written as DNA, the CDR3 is TGTGCCAGCAGTCCCACAGGGTTAAACTATGGCTACACCTTC. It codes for CASSPTGLNYGYTF.